This T cell receptor (beta chain) was identified in a study of blood T cell repertoires in COVID-19. Per the study methods: Cell counts per sample came from amplifying reference gene primers. Assay used: immunoSEQ multiplex PCR; TCRdb lists only in-frame clones, some missing. The V and J calls and clone size were taken over from that table, and D and trimming were inferred from the DNA. The top ten hold almost 4.5% of the sample, which has 210,000 or so clones, 85% to 90% seen once. J lost 3 bases, V lost 2 bases, and 14 bases had no gene match. Germline V CDR1 and CDR2: MNHEY, SMNVEV (reference sequence). This CDR3 spans 18 amino acids.

What was sequenced was peripheral blood. J is TRBJ2-7 and V is TRBV27; TRBD1 matches at 9 bases. The clonotype originates from a man aged 50 to 60 with acute or convalescent COVID-19. The CDR3 coding sequence is TGTGCCAGCAGTTTACAGGTCACAGGGGGCGCCGAATACTACGAGCAGTACTTC. It is translated as CASSLQVTGGAEYYEQYF.